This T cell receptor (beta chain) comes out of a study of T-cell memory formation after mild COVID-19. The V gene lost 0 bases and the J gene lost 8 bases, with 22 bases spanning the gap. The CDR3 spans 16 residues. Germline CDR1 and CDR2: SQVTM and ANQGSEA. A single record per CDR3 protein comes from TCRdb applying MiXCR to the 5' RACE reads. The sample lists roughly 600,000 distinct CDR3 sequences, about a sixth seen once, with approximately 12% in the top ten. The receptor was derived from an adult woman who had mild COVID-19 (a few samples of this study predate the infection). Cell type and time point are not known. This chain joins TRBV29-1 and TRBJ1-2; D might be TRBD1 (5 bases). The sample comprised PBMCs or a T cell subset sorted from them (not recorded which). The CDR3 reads CSVEDPPLGAVQGYTF. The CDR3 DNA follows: TGCAGCGTTGAAGATCCTCCTCTCGGGGCAGTCCAGGGCTACACCTTC. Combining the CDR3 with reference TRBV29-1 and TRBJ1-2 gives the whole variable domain SAVISQKPSRDICQRGTSLTIQCQVDSQVTMMFWYRQQPGQSLTLIATANQGSEATYESGFVIDKFPISRPNLTFSTLTVSNMSPEDSSIYLCSVEDPPLGAVQGYTFGSGTRLTVV.